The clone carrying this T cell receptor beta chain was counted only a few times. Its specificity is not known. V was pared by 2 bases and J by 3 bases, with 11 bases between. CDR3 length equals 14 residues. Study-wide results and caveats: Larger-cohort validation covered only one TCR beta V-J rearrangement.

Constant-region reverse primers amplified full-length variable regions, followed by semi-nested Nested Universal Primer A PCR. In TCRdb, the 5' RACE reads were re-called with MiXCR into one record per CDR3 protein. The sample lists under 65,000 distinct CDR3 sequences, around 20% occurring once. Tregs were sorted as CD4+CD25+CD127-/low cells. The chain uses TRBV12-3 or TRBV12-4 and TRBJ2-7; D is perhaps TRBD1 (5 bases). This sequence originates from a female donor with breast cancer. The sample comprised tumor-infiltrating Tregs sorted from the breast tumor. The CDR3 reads CASSLIGQGYEQYF. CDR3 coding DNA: TGTGCCAGCAGTTTAATCGGCCAGGGCTACGAGCAGTACTTC.